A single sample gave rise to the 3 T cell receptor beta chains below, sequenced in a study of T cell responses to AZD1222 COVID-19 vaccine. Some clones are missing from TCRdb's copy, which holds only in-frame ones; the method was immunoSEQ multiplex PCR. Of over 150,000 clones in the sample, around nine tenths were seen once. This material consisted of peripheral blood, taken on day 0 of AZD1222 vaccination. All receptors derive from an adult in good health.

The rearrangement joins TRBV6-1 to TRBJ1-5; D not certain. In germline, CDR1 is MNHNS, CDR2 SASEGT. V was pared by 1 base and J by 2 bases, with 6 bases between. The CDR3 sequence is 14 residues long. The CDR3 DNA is TGTGCCAGCAGTGAAGTTGGGGGCAATCAGCCCCAGCATTTT. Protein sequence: CASSEVGGNQPQHF.

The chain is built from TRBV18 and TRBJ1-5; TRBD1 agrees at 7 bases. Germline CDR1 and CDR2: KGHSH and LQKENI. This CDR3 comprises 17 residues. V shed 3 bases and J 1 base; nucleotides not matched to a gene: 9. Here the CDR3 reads CASSPSQGTRSNQPQHF. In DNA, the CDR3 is TGTGCCAGCTCACCTTCACAGGGGACGCGGAGCAATCAGCCCCAGCATTTT.

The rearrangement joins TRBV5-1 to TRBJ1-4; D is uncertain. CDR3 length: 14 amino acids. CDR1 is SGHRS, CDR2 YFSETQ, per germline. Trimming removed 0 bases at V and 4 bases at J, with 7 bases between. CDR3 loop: CASSLVPGNEKLFF. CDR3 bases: TGCGCCAGCAGCTTGGTACCCGGTAATGAAAAACTGTTTTTT.